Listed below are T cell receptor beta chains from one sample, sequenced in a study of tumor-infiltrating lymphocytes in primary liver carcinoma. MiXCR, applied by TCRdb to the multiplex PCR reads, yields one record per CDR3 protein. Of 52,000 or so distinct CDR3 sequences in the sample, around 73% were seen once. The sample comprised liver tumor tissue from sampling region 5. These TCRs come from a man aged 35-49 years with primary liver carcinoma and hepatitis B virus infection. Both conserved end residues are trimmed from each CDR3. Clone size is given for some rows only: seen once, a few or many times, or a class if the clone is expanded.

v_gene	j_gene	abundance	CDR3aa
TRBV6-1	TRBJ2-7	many	ASSDGYEQY
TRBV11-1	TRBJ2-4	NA	ANFPGTSETKNIQY
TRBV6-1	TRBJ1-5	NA	ASSWAGNQHQH
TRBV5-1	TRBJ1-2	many	ASSLATANYGYT
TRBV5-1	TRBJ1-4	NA	ASSVDGRSNEKLF
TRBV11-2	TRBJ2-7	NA	ASSLDQRVSYKQY
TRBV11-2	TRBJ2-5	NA	ASSLESSGTRDY
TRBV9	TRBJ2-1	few	AGTGLGGRADEQF
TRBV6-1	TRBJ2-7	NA	ASSAGTGSYEQY
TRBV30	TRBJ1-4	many	AWNRFRNEKLF
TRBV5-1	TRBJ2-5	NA	ASSLSGSAKETQY
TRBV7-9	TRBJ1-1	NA	ASSIGQLRTGPNTAAF
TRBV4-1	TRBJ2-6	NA	ASRQVGVNVLT
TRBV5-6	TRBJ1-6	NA	ASSFSGQSKH
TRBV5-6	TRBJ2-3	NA	ASSFSGTGRRRYAV
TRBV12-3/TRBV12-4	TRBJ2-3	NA	ASRPTSSGDTQY
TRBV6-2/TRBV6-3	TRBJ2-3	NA	ASSYGVSKSKDTQF
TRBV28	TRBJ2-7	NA	PNSPPGLASYEQY
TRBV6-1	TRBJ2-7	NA	ANSTSTSGTYEQY